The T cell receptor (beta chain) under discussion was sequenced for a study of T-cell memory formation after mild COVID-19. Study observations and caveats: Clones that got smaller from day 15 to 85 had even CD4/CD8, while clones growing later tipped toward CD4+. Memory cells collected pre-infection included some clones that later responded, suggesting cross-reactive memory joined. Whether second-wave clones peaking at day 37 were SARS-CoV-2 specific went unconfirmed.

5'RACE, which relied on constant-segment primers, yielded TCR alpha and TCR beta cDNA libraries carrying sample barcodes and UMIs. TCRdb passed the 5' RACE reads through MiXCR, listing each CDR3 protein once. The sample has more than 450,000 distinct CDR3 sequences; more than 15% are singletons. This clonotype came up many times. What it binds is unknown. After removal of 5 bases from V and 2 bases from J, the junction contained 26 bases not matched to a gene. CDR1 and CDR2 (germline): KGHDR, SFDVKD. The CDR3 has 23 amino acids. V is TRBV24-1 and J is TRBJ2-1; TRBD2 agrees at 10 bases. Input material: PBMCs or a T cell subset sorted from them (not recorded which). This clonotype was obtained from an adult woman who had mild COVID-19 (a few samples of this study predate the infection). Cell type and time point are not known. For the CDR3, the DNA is TGTGCCACCAGTGTTACGTCGGCCAAAGGACTAGCGGACCCCGAAAGGACCTACAATGAGCAGTTCTTC. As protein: CATSVTSAKGLADPERTYNEQFF.